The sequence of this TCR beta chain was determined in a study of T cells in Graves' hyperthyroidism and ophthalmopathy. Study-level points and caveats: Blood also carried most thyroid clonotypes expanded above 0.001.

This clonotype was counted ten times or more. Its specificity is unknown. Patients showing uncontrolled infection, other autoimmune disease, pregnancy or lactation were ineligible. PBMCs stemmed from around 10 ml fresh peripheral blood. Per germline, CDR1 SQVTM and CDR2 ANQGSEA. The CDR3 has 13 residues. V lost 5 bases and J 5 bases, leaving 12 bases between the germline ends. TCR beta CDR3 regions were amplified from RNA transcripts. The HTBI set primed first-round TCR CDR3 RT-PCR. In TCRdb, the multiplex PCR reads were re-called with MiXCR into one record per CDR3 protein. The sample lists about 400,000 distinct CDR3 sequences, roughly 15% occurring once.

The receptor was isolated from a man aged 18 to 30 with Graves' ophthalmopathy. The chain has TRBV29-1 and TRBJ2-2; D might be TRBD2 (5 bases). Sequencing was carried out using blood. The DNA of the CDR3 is TGCAGCGTTCAAAACACTAGAACCGGGGAGCTGTTTTTT. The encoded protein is CSVQNTRTGELFF.